This entry lists 26 T cell receptor beta chains sequenced from one sample in a study of tumor and adjacent non-tumor tissue in lung cancer. TCRbeta libraries were built with three rounds of nested PCR, modified from ARM-PCR. TCRdb called the multiplex PCR reads again in MiXCR, with one record for every CDR3 protein. The repertoire has 60,000 to 95,000 distinct CDR3 sequences, around 74% of them found once; the top ten carry over 9.5%. No cell sorting was done before RNA was extracted from the tissue. Sequencing input: lung tumor tissue. These receptor sequences come from a woman aged 45-59 years with non-small cell lung cancer.

Remarks on this clonotype: Compared with germline, one end of the junction differs, possibly owing to a read error. This sequence joins TRBV29-1 and TRBJ1-2; 8 bases line up with TRBD1. This CDR3 has 13 amino acids. Germline CDR1 is SQVTM and CDR2 is ANQGSEA. CDR3 protein: CSVERQGAYDYAF. Written as DNA, the CDR3 is TGCAGCGTCGAACGGCAGGGGGCTTATGACTACGCCTTC.

With regard to this clonotype: The CDR3 end shows no conserved phenylalanine or tryptophan, and so a read error is likely. V is TRBV6-6 and J is TRBJ2-7; D is uncertain. The CDR3 has 14 amino acids. Germline CDR1 and CDR2: MNHNY and SVGAGI (reference sequence). V dropped 6 bases and J dropped 2 bases, with 14 bases sitting between them. The CDR3 sequence: CASSSRDGTYEQYI. The CDR3 DNA follows: TGTGCCAGCAGCTCAAGGGATGGAACCTACGAGCAGTACATC.

The chain recombines TRBV29-1 with TRBJ1-3; D not certain. The CDR3 consists of 12 residues. Trimming removed 6 bases at V and 2 bases at J, with 8 bases between. Germline V CDR1 and CDR2: SQVTM, ANQGSEA. The CDR3 protein is CSVADPGNTIYF. The CDR3 DNA is TGCAGCGTCGCGGACCCTGGAAACACCATATATTTT.

The table lists this clonotype with a count of one. At one boundary the junction diverges from the germline segment, which might be a read error. This rearrangement joins TRBV20-1 to TRBJ2-2; perhaps TRBD2 as D (5 bases). CDR1 and CDR2 (germline): DFQATT, SNEGSKA (reference sequence). This CDR3 is built from 19 residues. DNA for the CDR3: TGCAGTGCTAGAGAATCCCTCTTTGGGGTAGACCCGGGCACCGGGAAGCTGTTTTTT. Protein: CSARESLFGVDPGTGKLFF.

The chain has TRBV11-2 and TRBJ2-5; D is perhaps TRBD1 (5 bases). With 5 bases removed from V and 13 bases from J, the gap between germline ends came to 23 bases. CDR1 is SGHAT and CDR2 is FQNNGV in the germline V gene. The CDR3 extends over 14 amino acids. In DNA form, the CDR3 reads TGTGCCAGCAGCCCTCGAACCAGGGCAGAGATCCTGTACTTC. Its protein is CASSPRTRAEILYF.

This clonotype was observed a single time. An end of the junction differs from the germline gene, which may be a read error. This rearrangement joins TRBV28 to TRBJ2-7; D tentatively fits TRBD1 or TRBD2 (5 bases each). CDR1 and CDR2 from the germline V gene are MDHEN and SYDVKM. The CDR3 sequence is 14 residues long. The CDR3 loop reads CASSEGRGGYGQYF. The CDR3 nucleotides read TGTGCCAGCAGTGAGGGTAGGGGCGGATACGGGCAGTACTTC.

This clonotype was observed at least ten times. The chain has TRBV7-9 and TRBJ2-1; 13 positions match TRBD2. Unmatched junction bases numbered 8, after V lost 5 bases and J lost 13 bases. Germline V CDR1 and CDR2: SEHNR, FQNEAQ (reference sequence). The CDR3 spans 14 residues. This CDR3 is CASSTGTSGVTQFF. The CDR3 nucleotides are TGTGCCAGCAGCACCGGGACTAGCGGGGTAACCCAGTTCTTC.

This clonotype appeared a single time. This chain links TRBV11-3 with TRBJ2-4; the D gene could be TRBD1 or TRBD2 (6 bases each). The CDR3 covers 14 residues. Trimming shortened V by 4 bases and J by 9 bases, and 16 bases separated the two germline ends. CDR1 SGHNT and CDR2 YENEEA come from the germline V gene. Here the CDR3 reads CASSSTEEGGIQYF. DNA of the CDR3: TGTGCCAGCAGCTCAACGGAGGAGGGGGGCATTCAGTACTTC.

A word on this clonotype: In this CDR3 the conserved last residue, phenylalanine or tryptophan, is missing, so a read error is likely. The DNA is omitted, as the CDR3 cannot be located on it reliably, and the CDR3 follows TCRdb's listing. The rearrangement links TRBV11-2 to TRBJ2-3. With termini counted, the CDR3 has 16 amino acids. Germline CDR1 SGHAT, CDR2 FQNNGV. This chain's CDR3 is CASSPVGYSLPDTLYI.

Remarks on this clonotype: This sequence may be a read error, since a much larger clone differs from it by one base. The rearrangement uses TRBV2 and TRBJ2-7; TRBD2 aligns across 14 bases. This CDR3 spans 13 amino acids. CDR1 and CDR2 from the germline V gene are SNHLY and FYNNEI. In nucleotides, the CDR3 is TGTGCCAGCACAGGACTAGCGGGAGGCGAGAAGTACTTC. Translated, it gives CASTGLAGGEKYF.

Remarks on this clonotype: A much larger clone lies one base from this, so it may be a read error. V gene TRBV5-1 combines with J gene TRBJ2-3; no reliable D call. The germline V gene encodes CDR1 SGHRS and CDR2 YFSETQ. V gave up 2 bases and J gave up 2 bases, with 15 bases separating them. The CDR3 is 16 residues long. Here the CDR3 reads CASSLNPVGNTDTQYF. The CDR3 DNA sequence: TGCGCCAGCAGCTTAAATCCGGTAGGGAACACAGATACGCAGTATTTT.

With regard to this clonotype: One end of the junction fails to match germline, which may point to a read error. The J gene is TRBJ2-5, the V gene TRBV29-1; tentatively, D is TRBD1 (5 bases). CDR1 is SQVTM and CDR2 is ANQGSEA in the germline V gene. The CDR3 sequence is 13 residues long. CDR3 amino acids: CGVRVGSEETQYF. CDR3 DNA: TGTGGCGTCAGGGTGGGTTCGGAAGAGACCCAGTACTTC.

The V and J genes are TRBV29-1 and TRBJ2-5; 13 nucleotides align to TRBD2. CDR3 size: 15 residues. Germline V gene data show CDR1 as SQVTM and CDR2 as ANQGSEA. After removal of 4 bases from V and 9 bases from J, the junction contained 11 bases not matched to a gene. CDR3: CSVAKGTSGDGSQYF. The DNA for the CDR3 is TGCAGCGTTGCTAAAGGGACTAGCGGGGACGGGTCCCAGTACTTC.

A word on this clonotype: Just one base apart from a much larger clone, this may be a read error. The rearrangement links TRBV20-1 to TRBJ2-7; 12 bases map to TRBD2. The CDR3 contains 14 residues. Germline CDR1 DFQATT, CDR2 SNEGSKA (reference sequence). The CDR3 reads CIARTSGILYEQYF. DNA of the CDR3: TGCATTGCTAGGACTAGCGGGATACTGTACGAGCAGTACTTC.

CDR3 bases: TGCGCCAGCAATAAGGACACTTATGAGCAGTTCTTC. Amino acids: CASNKDTYEQFF. The chain is built from TRBV10-2 and TRBJ2-1; D is possibly TRBD1 (5 bases). Trimming removed 7 bases from V and 8 bases from J, with 12 bases in between. Per the germline V gene, CDR1 is WSHSY and CDR2 is SAAADI. The CDR3 totals 12 residues.

Notes on this clonotype: At one end the junction does not follow the germline gene, possibly because of a read error. The chain has TRBV6-6 and TRBJ2-1; the match to TRBD1 covers 7 bases. Looked up from germline, CDR1 is MNHNY and CDR2 is SVGAGI (reference sequence). The CDR3 spans 16 residues. DNA of the CDR3: TGTGCCAGCAGTTATCACAGGGGAGCGTCCTACAATAAGCAGTTCTTC. Its translation is CASSYHRGASYNKQFF.

The table lists this clonotype with a count of one. This chain uses TRBV6-1 with TRBJ2-2, with a possible D match to TRBD2 (6 bases). The CDR3 consists of 16 residues. Germline lookup yields CDR1 MNHNS and CDR2 SASEGT. For the CDR3, the DNA is TGTGCAAGCCGACGGGATGGGACTCTAATCCGCGTGGAGCTGTTTTTT. Encoded protein: CASRRDGTLIRVELFF.

Points on this clonotype: One end of the junction does not line up with germline, which may come from a read error. The CDR3 DNA reads TGTGCCAACACCATAGGCAAGGACACCAGGGAGCTGTTTTTT. Its translation is CANTIGKDTRELFF. V gene TRBV6-1 combines with J gene TRBJ2-2, with TRBD1 as a possible D gene (5 bases). Germline V gene lookup returns CDR1 MNHNS and CDR2 SASEGT. This CDR3 spans 14 amino acids.

The CDR3 reads CASNWFQGGNIQYF. The CDR3 DNA sequence: TGTGCCAGTAACTGGTTCCAGGGAGGAAACATTCAGTACTTC. The chain carries TRBV7-9 and TRBJ2-4; TRBD2 might be the D (6 bases). V was trimmed by 9 bases and J by 6 bases, leaving 18 bases between them. The CDR3 runs 14 residues. Germline V gene data show CDR1 as SEHNR and CDR2 as FQNEAQ (reference sequence).

In the case of this clonotype: One end of the junction fails to match germline, which may point to a read error. V and J are TRBV5-6 and TRBJ2-7, with D perhaps given as TRBD1 or TRBD2 (5 bases each). The V gene's germline CDR1 is SGHDT and CDR2 YYEEEE. This CDR3 contains 14 residues. CDR3 sequence: CVSSFSGPSYEQYF. CDR3 sequence (DNA): TGTGTCAGCAGCTTTTCGGGACCCTCCTATGAGCAGTACTTC.

The genes are TRBV10-3 and TRBJ2-7; D is possibly TRBD1 (6 bases). The germline V and J ends were trimmed by 11 bases and 3 bases, with 23 bases remaining between them. The CDR3 contains 15 residues. In germline, CDR1 is ENHRY, CDR2 SYGVKD. Written as DNA, the CDR3 is TGTGCCGCGAATACCGGGACAATCGAATTCTACGAGCAGTACTTC. This sequence encodes CAANTGTIEFYEQYF.

The rearrangement links TRBV29-1 to TRBJ2-1; a possible D gene is TRBD1 (6 bases). CDR1 and CDR2 (germline): SQVTM, ANQGSEA. The CDR3 has 11 amino acids. As DNA, the CDR3 is TGCATCATCAGTCAGGGGAATGAGCAGTTCTTC. Its translation: CIISQGNEQFF.

This clonotype was recorded a few times. The genes are TRBV7-3 and TRBJ2-3, with D perhaps TRBD1 or TRBD2 (5 bases each). In germline, CDR1 is SGHTA, CDR2 FQGTGA. The CDR3 runs to 15 residues. The V end lost 3 bases, the J end lost 4 bases, and 14 bases lay between the germline ends. The CDR3 loop reads CASSLPGPGADTQYF. The DNA of the CDR3 is TGTGCCAGCAGCTTGCCGGGACCCGGTGCAGATACGCAGTATTTT.

Turning to this clonotype: This is likely a read error, given that the CDR3 carries no conserved phenylalanine or tryptophan at its end. The chain joins TRBV6-5 to TRBJ2-1; 7 bases match TRBD1. The CDR3 has 12 residues. Germline V CDR1 and CDR2: MNHEY, SVGAGI. The V segment lost 5 bases and the J segment 13 bases; nucleotides outside the gene matches: 8. DNA of the CDR3: TGTGCCAGCAGTATGACAGGGTTTGATCAGTTCTAC. It encodes CASSMTGFDQFY.

With respect to this clonotype: A read error may be the cause here, since a much bigger clone is one base away. The chain employs TRBV11-1 and TRBJ2-7; a possible D gene is TRBD1 (5 bases). Germline V gene sequence: CDR1 SGHAT, CDR2 FQDESV (reference sequence). The CDR3 is 12 residues long. As DNA, the CDR3 is TGTGCCAGCAGCTCCGACAGCTACGATCAGTACTTC. Protein product: CASSSDSYDQYF.

This clonotype was picked up one time. V gene TRBV11-2 combines with J gene TRBJ1-1; D gene ambiguous. With 9 bases removed from V and 4 bases from J, the gap between germline ends came to 15 bases. The germline V gene has CDR1 SGHAT and CDR2 FQNNGV. The CDR3 contains 13 residues. The CDR3 loop is CASRFLAGTEAFF. The CDR3 nucleotides are TGTGCCAGTAGATTTTTGGCCGGCACTGAAGCTTTCTTT.